This T cell receptor beta chain appears in the sequencing data of a study of shared clonotypes between healthy human individuals (dated by TCRdb to the early 2020s). The study in broad terms: Three men and a couple of women, aged 18 to 49 years, made up the cohort. To increase sequencing depth and limit assay-specific biases, different laboratories used diverse techniques to prepare libraries and sequence TCR repertoires. Leukapheresis yielded between about 0.85 and 9 billion PBMCs per donor. For each donor, three plates each were used for CD4 naive and CD4 memory, two plates were used for CD8 naive, and one plate was used for CD8 memory. The study deeply sequenced blood TCR repertoires of 5 or 6 healthy adults to estimate repertoire size and the extent of clonotype sharing between individuals. Broader findings and caveats from the paper: Even with the large sequencing depth, rarefaction of the sorted-subset datasets indicated that sequencing was incomplete. Because the study included a small number of donors, the genetic and exposure-history diversity represented was limited. Compared with non-shared clonotypes, clonotypes shared by all four sorted-subset donors had higher generation probabilities. Sampling was restricted to blood, and TCR repertoires in tissue are likely to differ from TCR repertoires in blood. When a handful of donors were compared, the shared fraction of clonotypes was about 5% for naive CD4, over 3% for naive CD8, 2.3% for memory CD4, and 0.4% for memory CD8. Estimated clonotype richness was generally larger for naive than for memory subsets. Based on pairwise subsampling, the degree of clonotype sharing among donors was expected to be affected by sequencing depth.

As concerns this clone: No cognate antigen has been identified for it. The sample holds no much larger clone one base away, and base qualities are not on file.

The donors were healthy, HIV-negative adults who had no recently reported acute infections or vaccinations. Every donor was a Caucasian adult residing in Nashville, Tennessee, USA. CD8 memory samples were composed of magnetically selected CD45RO+ cells combined with CCR7-negative CD45RA+ effector memory (TemRA) cells. Blood was obtained by leukapheresis, after which PBMCs were separated by Ficoll-Histopaque density gradient centrifugation and cryopreserved in liquid nitrogen vapor phase. Analytical flow cytometry was used to check the purity and quantity of every magnetically sorted T cell population. Genomic DNA was isolated from each sorted fraction and quantified by UV absorbance on a Nanodrop 2000c. CDR1 LGHNA and CDR2 YNFKEQ are derived from the germline V gene. Relative to germline, V is 0 bases shorter and J is 2 bases shorter, with 10 bases between their ends. Including cysteine and phenylalanine, the CDR3 has 15 amino acids. Solely the CDR3 DNA is kept, with 45 bases framed from the first base.

Using the deep immunoSEQ assay, multiplex PCR amplified TCR CDR3 regions from genomic DNA. Extracted genomic DNA from each cell subset was spread evenly across all wells of several immunoSEQ 96-well plates, with each plate serving as a replicate. For sorted subsets, roughly 200 ng genomic DNA, equal to approximately 30,000 T cell genomes, was loaded into each replicate PCR. Purified libraries were quantified with a Qubit 3.0 fluorometer, sized on a Bioanalyzer 2100, and re-quantified with the KAPA Library Quantification kit. Every immunoSEQ 96-well plate was sequenced on a dedicated single-read 150-cycle Illumina NextSeq 550 flow cell. The published analysis was carried out like this. The immunoSEQ output contained only junctional sequences without quality scores, so filtering could not match that applied to full-length reads. To assign V/J genes and CDR3, sequences were annotated against IMGT germline references using PyIR, a Python wrapper for IgBLAST v1.9. Reads were filtered out if the reads had weak V/J assignments (E-value above 1e-6), no CDR3, stop codons, out-of-frame junctions, or ambiguous translated residues. V3J clonotypes were defined by identical inferred V gene, J gene, and CDR3 amino acid sequence. To compute the percentage overlap between repertoires, the number of shared unique clonotypes was divided by the size of the smaller repertoire. Repertoire richness was assessed with RTK rarefaction, the Chao1 estimator, and Recon v2.1 estimates of unobserved clonotypes. Generation probabilities for all TCRbeta clonotypes obtained by the gDNA method from a handful of donors were computed using OLGA. TCRdb obtained this table from immuneACCESS and retained in-frame rearrangements with V and J assigned. These tables miss some clones; where compared with another copy, unresolved V genes account for less than half of the shortfall, and the remainder is unexplained. The V and J calls and clone size are taken from that table; D and trimming were inferred from the DNA. The sample profile shows some 700,000 clones; about 90% of them were found once. The ten largest clones add up to approximately 35% of the sample.

Sequencing used memory CD8+ T cells from PBMCs. Explained via the paper, the cell subset or site label denotes: CD45RO+ cells pooled with CCR7-negative TemRA cells. This TCR was recovered from a man younger than 30 in good health. Some clones in this sample may be carry-over from other donors' samples. The rearrangement joined TRBV4-2 to TRBJ2-5; a tentative D match to TRBD1 spans 5 bases. The DNA is as follows: TGTGCCAGCAGCCAAGAGATCCAGGGACAAGAGACCCAGTACTTC. Translated, it reads CASSQEIQGQETQYF.